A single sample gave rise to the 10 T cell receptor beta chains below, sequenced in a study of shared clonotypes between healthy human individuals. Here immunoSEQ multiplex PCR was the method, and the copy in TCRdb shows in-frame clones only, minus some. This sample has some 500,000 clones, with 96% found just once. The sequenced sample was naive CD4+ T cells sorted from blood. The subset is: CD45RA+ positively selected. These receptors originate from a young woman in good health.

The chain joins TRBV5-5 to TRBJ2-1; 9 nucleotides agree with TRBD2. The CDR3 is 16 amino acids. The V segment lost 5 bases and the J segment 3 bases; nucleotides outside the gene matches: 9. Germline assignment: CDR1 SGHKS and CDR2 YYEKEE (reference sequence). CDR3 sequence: CASSIGLAKYYNEQFF. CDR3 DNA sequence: TGTGCCAGCAGTATTGGACTAGCGAAATACTACAATGAGCAGTTCTTC.

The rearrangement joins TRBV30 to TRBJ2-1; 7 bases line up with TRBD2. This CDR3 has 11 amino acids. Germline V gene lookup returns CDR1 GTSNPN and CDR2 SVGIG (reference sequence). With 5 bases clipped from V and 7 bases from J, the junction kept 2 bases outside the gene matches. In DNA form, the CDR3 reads TGTGCCTGGGCAGCGGGGAATGAGCAGTTCTTC. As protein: CAWAAGNEQFF.

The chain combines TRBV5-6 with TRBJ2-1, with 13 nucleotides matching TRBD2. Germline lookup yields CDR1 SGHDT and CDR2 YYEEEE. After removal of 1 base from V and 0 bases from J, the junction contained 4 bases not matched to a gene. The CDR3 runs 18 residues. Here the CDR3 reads CASSLLLAGGNSYNEQFF. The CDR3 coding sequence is TGTGCCAGCAGCTTGTTACTAGCGGGAGGGAACTCCTACAATGAGCAGTTCTTC.

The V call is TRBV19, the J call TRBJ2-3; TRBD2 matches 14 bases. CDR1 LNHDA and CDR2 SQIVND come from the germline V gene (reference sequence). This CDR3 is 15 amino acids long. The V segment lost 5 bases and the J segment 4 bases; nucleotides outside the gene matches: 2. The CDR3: CASSETSGRADTQYF. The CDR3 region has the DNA TGTGCCAGTAGTGAGACTAGCGGGAGGGCAGATACGCAGTATTTT.

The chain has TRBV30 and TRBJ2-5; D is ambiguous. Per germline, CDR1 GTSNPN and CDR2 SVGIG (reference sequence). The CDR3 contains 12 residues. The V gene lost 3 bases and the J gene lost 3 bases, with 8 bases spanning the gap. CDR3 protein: CAWSPLEETQYF. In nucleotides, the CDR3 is TGTGCCTGGAGCCCCCTGGAAGAGACCCAGTACTTC.

The CDR3 DNA is TGTGCCTGGAGTAGCGGGAGTACAGACGAGCAGTACTTC. Translated, it gives CAWSSGSTDEQYF. The rearrangement links TRBV30 to TRBJ2-7, with 8 bases fitting TRBD2. Germline V gene sequence: CDR1 GTSNPN, CDR2 SVGIG (reference sequence). The CDR3 contains 13 residues. Unmatched junction bases numbered 5, after V lost 2 bases and J lost 5 bases.

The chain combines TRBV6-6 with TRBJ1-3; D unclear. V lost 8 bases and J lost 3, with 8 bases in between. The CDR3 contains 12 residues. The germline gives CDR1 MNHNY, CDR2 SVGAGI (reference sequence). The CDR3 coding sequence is TGTGCCAGCGGGTCAGGTGGAAACACCATATATTTT. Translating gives CASGSGGNTIYF.

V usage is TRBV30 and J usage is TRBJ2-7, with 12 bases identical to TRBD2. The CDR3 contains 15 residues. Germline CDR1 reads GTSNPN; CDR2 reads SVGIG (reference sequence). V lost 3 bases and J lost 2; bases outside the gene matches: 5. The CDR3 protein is CAWRGTSGGTYEQYF. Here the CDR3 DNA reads TGTGCCTGGAGGGGAACTAGCGGGGGGACCTACGAGCAGTACTTC.

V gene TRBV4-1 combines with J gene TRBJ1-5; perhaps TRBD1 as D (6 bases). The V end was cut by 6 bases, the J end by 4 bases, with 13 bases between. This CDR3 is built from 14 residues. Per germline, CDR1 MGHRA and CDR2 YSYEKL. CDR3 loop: CASRGGGVNQPQHF. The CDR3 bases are TGCGCCAGCAGAGGAGGGGGGGTTAATCAGCCCCAGCATTTT.

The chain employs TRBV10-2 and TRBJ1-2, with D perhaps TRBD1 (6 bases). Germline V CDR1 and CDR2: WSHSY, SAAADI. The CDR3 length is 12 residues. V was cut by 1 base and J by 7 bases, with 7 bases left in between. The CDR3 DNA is TGCGCCAGCAGTGAGTTCAGGGGTGGCTACACCTTC. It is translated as CASSEFRGGYTF.